The clone carrying this T cell receptor (beta chain) was detected only a few times. The sample belongs to a study of blood T cells in healthy people across ages. The V end was cut by 0 bases, the J end by 7 bases, with 10 bases between. This CDR3 is 14 amino acids long. Germline CDR1 is LGHNA and CDR2 is YNFKEQ. Sample-barcoded 5' priming and a J-beta primer mix drove a second PCR of roughly 6 to 12 cycles. TCRdb fed the 5' RACE reads into MiXCR, producing one record per CDR3 protein. The repertoire holds some 550,000 distinct CDR3 sequences, with roughly 48% as singletons. This sequence originates from a man at least 80 years old in good health. The V call is TRBV4-2, the J call TRBJ2-1, with D perhaps matching TRBD1 or TRBD2 (5 bases each). The sequencing input was blood. Here the CDR3 reads CASSQERDRNEQFF. The CDR3 DNA reads as TGTGCCAGCAGCCAAGAACGGGACCGGAATGAGCAGTTCTTC.